Each of the 24 T cell receptor beta chains below was sequenced from the same sample in a study of blood T cell repertoires in COVID-19. The protocol was immunoSEQ multiplex PCR, while the TCRdb copy is restricted to in-frame clones and leaves out a portion. Of roughly 150,000 clones listed, about 89% are singletons. Sequences were obtained from peripheral blood. The source of these receptors is a man aged 60-69 years with acute or convalescent COVID-19.

The chain has TRBV27 and TRBJ1-2, with 7 nucleotides matching TRBD1. Trimming removed 2 bases from V and 3 bases from J; junction bases left unmatched: 6. The CDR3 totals 15 residues. The germline CDR1 and CDR2 sequences are MNHEY and SMNVEV (reference sequence). The CDR3 spells CASSLRAGGYYGYTF. The CDR3 DNA sequence: TGTGCCAGCAGTTTACGGGCAGGGGGATACTATGGCTACACCTTC.

This sequence joins TRBV11-2 and TRBJ1-2, with a weak D call TRBD1 (5 bases). The V end was cut by 4 bases, the J end by 0 bases, with 18 bases between. This CDR3 spans 17 amino acids. Germline values: CDR1 SGHAT, CDR2 FQNNGV. CDR3 sequence: CASSSVGGARANYGYTF. CDR3 DNA: TGTGCCAGCAGCTCAGTCGGAGGGGCGAGAGCTAACTATGGCTACACCTTC.

The chain couples TRBV21-1 to TRBJ2-7; the table's D call of TRBD1 was not tested on the DNA. TRBV21-1 is labeled a pseudogene. There are 15 residues in the CDR3. As DNA, the CDR3 is TGTGCCAGCAGCAAAGCTAGGGGGCGGCAAAGCGAGCAGTACTTC. Its translation: CASSKARGRQSEQYF.

This clone occurred once. The chain recombines TRBV2 with TRBJ2-5; the match to TRBD1 covers 8 bases. Looked up from germline, CDR1 is SNHLY and CDR2 is FYNNEI. The J segment lost 1 base and the V segment lost 10 bases, leaving 11 bases of the junction unmatched. CDR3 length: 15 residues. The CDR3 DNA is TGTGCCAACACCCAAGACAGGGGAGGCCAAGAGACCCAGTACTTC. Translating it yields CANTQDRGGQETQYF.

This clone is a singleton in its sample. The rearrangement joins TRBV15 to TRBJ2-7; tentatively, D is TRBD2 (5 bases). The CDR3 has 14 amino acids. Germline CDR1 reads LNHNV; CDR2 reads YYDKDF (reference sequence). V gave up 3 bases and J gave up 4 bases, with 13 bases separating them. DNA of the CDR3: TGTGCCACCAGCAGGGACTTTGGGATATACGAGCAGTACTTC. Its protein is CATSRDFGIYEQYF. Filled out from reference TRBV15 and TRBJ2-7, the complete variable domain reads DAMVIQNPRYQVTQFGKPVTLSCSQTLNHNVMYWYQQKSSQAPKLLFHYYDKDFNNEADTPDNFQSRRPNTSFCFLDIRSPGLGDTAMYLCATSRDFGIYEQYFGPGTRLTVT.

The gene calls are TRBV18 and TRBJ1-4; 7 bases are a match to TRBD1. This CDR3 comprises 14 residues. CDR1 and CDR2 (germline): KGHSH, LQKENI. Unmatched junction bases numbered 6, after V lost 6 bases and J lost 5 bases. CDR3 coding DNA: TGTGCCAGCTCCCTTAAACAGGGGAATGAAAAACTGTTTTTT. This sequence encodes CASSLKQGNEKLFF.

V gene TRBV5-1 combines with J gene TRBJ1-3; possible D gene TRBD1, 6 bases. The V end lost 3 bases, the J end lost 0 bases, and 13 bases lay between the germline ends. Germline CDR1 is SGHRS and CDR2 is YFSETQ. The CDR3 contains 16 residues. The CDR3 region is CASSSATGTSGNTIYF. CDR3 DNA sequence: TGCGCCAGCAGCTCCGCGACAGGAACCTCTGGAAACACCATATATTTT.

The gene calls are TRBV10-2 and TRBJ1-1, with a weak D call TRBD1 (5 bases). V was trimmed by 4 bases and J by 4 bases, leaving 13 bases between them. This CDR3 has 14 amino acids. In germline, CDR1 is WSHSY, CDR2 SAAADI. The CDR3 reads CASSAAGGATEAFF. The CDR3 coding sequence is TGCGCCAGCAGTGCCGCCGGTGGGGCCACTGAAGCTTTCTTT.

V and J are TRBV19 and TRBJ1-4; no firm D call. The CDR3 length is 14 residues. Germline V gives CDR1 LNHDA, CDR2 SQIVND (reference sequence). V was pared by 7 bases and J by 8 bases, with 17 bases between. CDR3 nucleotides: TGTGCCAGTAAACGCCCGGGAAGAGGGGAAAAACTGTTTTTT. As protein: CASKRPGRGEKLFF. The variable domain in full, with the rest retrieved from reference TRBV19 and TRBJ1-4, is DGGITQSPKYLFRKEGQNVTLSCEQNLNHDAMYWYRQDPGQGLRLIYYSQIVNDFQKGDIAEGYSVSREKKESFPLTVTSAQKNPTAFYLCASKRPGRGEKLFFGSGTQLSVL.

This clone was observed a few times. The genes are TRBV7-9 and TRBJ2-7; TRBD1 might be the D (5 bases). The CDR3 contains 14 residues. V was pared by 2 bases and J by 4 bases, with 12 bases between. Germline values: CDR1 SEHNR, CDR2 FQNEAQ (reference sequence). CDR3 loop: CASSLRQGWYEQYF. Written as DNA, the CDR3 is TGTGCCAGCAGCTTAAGGCAGGGTTGGTACGAGCAGTACTTC.

This clone has only one observation. CDR3 residues: CSADREGGYTF. DNA for the CDR3: TGCAGTGCTGACAGGGAAGGAGGCTACACCTTC. V usage is TRBV20-1 and J usage is TRBJ1-2; 7 bases fit TRBD1. V dropped 5 bases and J dropped 8; count of bases not matched to a gene: 5. CDR3 length: 11 residues. Germline V gene lookup returns CDR1 DFQATT and CDR2 SNEGSKA (reference sequence).

This clone appeared a single time. The J gene is TRBJ2-1, the V gene TRBV24-1; a weak D match, TRBD2 (6 bases). V lost 3 bases, J lost 6 bases, and 20 bases lay in between. The CDR3 contains 17 residues. Germline CDR1 reads KGHDR; CDR2 reads SFDVKD. The CDR3 sequence: CATSDVVPGEGFNEQFF. CDR3 nucleotides: TGTGCCACCAGTGATGTCGTACCGGGAGAAGGATTCAATGAGCAGTTCTTC.

This chain uses TRBV20-1 with TRBJ1-2; no clear D. Germline lookup yields CDR1 DFQATT and CDR2 SNEGSKA (reference sequence). This CDR3 comprises 13 residues. Trimming removed 3 bases from V and 0 bases from J, with 8 bases in between. CDR3 residues: CSASVLSNYGYTF. The CDR3 nucleotides read TGCAGTGCTAGTGTCCTATCTAACTATGGCTACACCTTC.

This chain uses TRBV7-9 with TRBJ1-1; D ambiguous. Germline V lookup: CDR1 SEHNR, CDR2 FQNEAQ (reference sequence). The length of the CDR3 is 16 residues. The ends were cut back, 5 bases at V and 0 bases at J, with 16 bases in the middle. CDR3 in DNA: TGTGCCAGCAGCAAAACCATCGGGAATCTGAACACTGAAGCTTTCTTT. It translates to CASSKTIGNLNTEAFF.

This clone is a singleton in its sample. The V call is TRBV25-1, the J call TRBJ1-4; no reliable D call. The CDR3 extends over 15 amino acids. The V end was cut by 6 bases, the J end by 3 bases, with 14 bases between. Germline loops: CDR1 MGHDK, CDR2 SYGVNS. The CDR3 reads CASSVRVGSNEKLFF. The DNA for the CDR3 is TGTGCCAGCAGCGTGAGGGTCGGTTCTAATGAAAAACTGTTTTTT.

Concerning this clone itself: Different DNA sequences within this sample yield the same CDR3. V usage is TRBV5-1 and J usage is TRBJ2-7; TRBD1 matches at 9 bases. CDR3 length: 16 residues. Germline CDR1 reads SGHRS; CDR2 reads YFSETQ. V gave up 0 bases and J gave up 2 bases; unmatched junction bases: 6. CDR3: CASSLGGTGTTYEQYF. CDR3 bases: TGCGCCAGCAGCTTGGGAGGGACAGGGACTACCTACGAGCAGTACTTC.

CDR3 nucleotide sequence: TGCGCCAGCAGCTTGGACGGTTATCAGCCCCAGCATTTT. As protein: CASSLDGYQPQHF. This sequence joins TRBV5-1 and TRBJ1-5; D unresolved. Trimming left V 0 bases short and J 5 bases short, with 6 bases between. Germline V gene data show CDR1 as SGHRS and CDR2 as YFSETQ. The CDR3 consists of 13 residues. The full variable domain, completed using reference TRBV5-1 and TRBJ1-5, is KAGVTQTPRYLIKTRGQQVTLSCSPISGHRSVSWYQQTPGQGLQFLFEYFSETQRNKGNFPGRFSGRQFSNSRSEMNVSTLELGDSALYLCASSLDGYQPQHFGDGTRLSIL.

V and J are TRBV19 and TRBJ2-7, with 10 bases matching TRBD1. V was pared by 1 base and J by 5 bases, with 2 bases of the junction left unmatched. Germline V lookup: CDR1 LNHDA, CDR2 SQIVND (reference sequence). The CDR3 spans 14 residues. The CDR3 DNA reads TGTGCCAGTAGTATAGGGACAGGGGGAAACGAGCAGTACTTC. The encoded protein is CASSIGTGGNEQYF.

The genes are TRBV3-1 (or the pseudogene TRBV3-2) and TRBJ1-6; possibly TRBD1 for D (6 bases). CDR1 is LGHDT and CDR2 is YNNKEL in the germline V gene (reference sequence). The CDR3 is made up of 14 amino acids. V shed 5 bases and J shed 5 bases, with 10 bases lying between them. This CDR3 reads CASSAGQNNSPLHF. The CDR3 coding sequence is TGTGCCAGCAGCGCAGGACAGAATAATTCACCCCTCCACTTT.

This clone was seen once. This specimen includes other DNA sequences encoding the same CDR3. This rearrangement joins TRBV7-2 to TRBJ1-1; the D gene is possibly TRBD1 (6 bases). The CDR3 extends over 13 amino acids. Germline V CDR1 and CDR2: SGHTA, FQGNSA. Trimming took 4 bases from V and 1 from J, leaving 7 bases between them. DNA for the CDR3: TGTGCCAGCAGCTCGGGACAGAACACTGAAGCTTTCTTT. Its protein is CASSSGQNTEAFF.

V and J are TRBV5-1 and TRBJ2-1, with 7 bases aligning to TRBD1. CDR1 is SGHRS and CDR2 is YFSETQ in the germline V gene. The CDR3 totals 16 residues. The junction had 16 bases not matched to a gene; V was cut back by 3 bases and J by 10 bases. The CDR3 sequence: CASSSTDRARIREQFF. The CDR3 DNA reads TGCGCCAGCAGCTCCACCGACAGGGCGAGAATCAGGGAGCAGTTCTTC.

The chain employs TRBV5-1 and TRBJ2-7, with 9 bases fitting TRBD1. After removal of 4 bases from V and 4 bases from J, the junction contained 12 bases not matched to a gene. The CDR3 contains 16 residues. CDR1 is SGHRS and CDR2 is YFSETQ in the germline V gene. DNA for the CDR3: TGCGCCAGCAGCGTCCATCCGGGACAGGGAGGATACGAGCAGTACTTC. Protein sequence: CASSVHPGQGGYEQYF.

This clone appeared once. The CDR3 DNA follows: TGTGCCAGCAGTCGGGACAGGGGGCTTTCCGGGGAGCTGTTTTTT. This sequence encodes CASSRDRGLSGELFF. The chain is built from TRBV2 and TRBJ2-2; TRBD1 agrees at 12 bases. The CDR3 length is 15 residues. V shed 5 bases, J shed 6 bases, and the junction held 4 bases outside the gene matches. Per germline, CDR1 SNHLY and CDR2 FYNNEI.

The sample holds one count of this clone. This chain uses TRBV9 with TRBJ1-2, with 7 bases matching TRBD1. V lost 3 bases and J lost 4; bases outside the gene matches: 6. This CDR3 spans 14 amino acids. Looked up from germline, CDR1 is SGDLS and CDR2 is YYNGEE. The CDR3 sequence: CASSAAGGFYGYTF. The CDR3 bases are TGTGCCAGCAGCGCTGCAGGGGGGTTCTATGGCTACACCTTC.